The sequence of this T cell receptor (beta chain) was determined in a study of radiotherapy plus CTLA-4 blockade in lung cancer. Profiling relied on immunoSEQ multiplex PCR, and the TCRdb table lists in-frame clones only, not all of them. The sample contains some 49,000 clones, 70% to 90% of which appear only once. V was shortened by 5 bases and J by 5 bases, with 13 bases between the two germline ends. Germline V CDR1 and CDR2: SGHVS, FNYEAQ. The CDR3 is made up of 13 amino acids. This sample comprised peripheral blood, obtained from a patient treated with radiotherapy plus ipilimumab. V usage is TRBV7-6 and J usage is TRBJ2-7; D perhaps matches TRBD1 (6 bases). The receptor comes from a human donor with non-small cell lung cancer whose response to radiotherapy plus ipilimumab could not be evaluated. The CDR3 bases are TGTGCCAGCAGCCCACAGACAGGAAACGAGCAGTACTTC. Protein product: CASSPQTGNEQYF.